This entry concerns a single T cell receptor (beta chain). Its antigen is unidentified. PCR employed 60 Vbeta and 13 Jbeta primers. Libraries were prepared by immunoSEQ multiplex PCR; TCRdb keeps only in-frame clonotypes and omits some of them. The sample table sets out approximately 120,000 clones. This entry comes from a study of cytomegalovirus exposure and HLA in healthy donors. Overall study results and limits: As a later analysis showed, several of the most significant clusters appeared to be linked to common viral pathogens. Reportedly, a later analysis found an Asian-associated ancestry cluster had fewer N-insertions than the approximately 640-donor mean. In a later analysis, HLA-associated beta chains showed higher expansion and lower generation probabilities than comparable chains. In a later analysis, V- and J-gene trimming of beta chains associated with a DCLRE1C missense variant, replicated independently.

Input material: PBMCs. The receptor was derived from a man aged 35 to 55 in good health and CMV-seronegative.

The CDR3, as DNA: TGTGCCAGCAGCTTAGTCTCCACAGGGAACACTGAAGCTTTCTTT. As protein: CASSLVSTGNTEAFF. V gene TRBV7-2 combines with J gene TRBJ1-1; tentatively, D is TRBD1 (5 bases). The CDR3 consists of 15 residues. From germline, CDR1 is SGHTA and CDR2 FQGNSA. Between the trimmed V and J ends, which lost 1 base and 1 base, there was a span of 10 bases.